The clone carrying this T cell receptor (beta chain) occurred many times. Antigen specificity is unknown. The data were obtained in a study of neurological immune-mediated disorders. Notes on the study in general: TCR-beta repertoires seemed private in all groups, with no expanded CDR3 amino acid sequences shared. Patients with HTLV-1-associated myelopathy showed the most TCR clonal expansion. Those with multiple sclerosis showed the least, falling below healthy controls.

The authors obtained over 170 million TCR-beta sequences from 15-18 subjects per sequencing run. TCRdb called the 5' RACE reads again in MiXCR, with one record for every CDR3 protein. Of some 24,000 distinct CDR3 sequences listed, 13% were seen once; the top ten hold approximately 16%. The sequenced sample consisted of PBMCs. The clonotype comes from a woman between 40 and 55 years old with HTLV-1-associated myelopathy (HAM/TSP).

The CDR3 DNA reads TGCAGTGCTAGACCGGGACAGGTGGCCTACGAGCAGTACTTC. Translation gives CSARPGQVAYEQYF. V usage is TRBV20-1 and J usage is TRBJ2-7, with 8 bases lining up with TRBD1. This CDR3 region has 14 residues. V trimming: 2 bases; J trimming: 2 bases; junction bases outside the gene matches: 5. Per the germline V gene, CDR1 is DFQATT and CDR2 is SNEGSKA (reference sequence).